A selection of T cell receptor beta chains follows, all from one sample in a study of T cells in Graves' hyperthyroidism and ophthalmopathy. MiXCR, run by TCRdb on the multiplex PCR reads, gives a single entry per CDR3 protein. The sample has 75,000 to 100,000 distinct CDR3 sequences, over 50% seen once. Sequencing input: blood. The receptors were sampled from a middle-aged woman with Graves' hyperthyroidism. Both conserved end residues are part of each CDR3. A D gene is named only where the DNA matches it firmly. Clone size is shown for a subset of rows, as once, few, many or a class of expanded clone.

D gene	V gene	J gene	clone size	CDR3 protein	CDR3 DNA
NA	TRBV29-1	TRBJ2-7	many	CSVTRTHRQQYF	TGCAGCGTCACCAGGACCCACAGGCAGCAGTACTTC
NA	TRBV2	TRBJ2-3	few	CSSSDPRAAQYF	TGTTCCAGCAGTGATCCCAGGGCGGCGCAGTATTTT
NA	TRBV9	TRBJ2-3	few	CASSVEGRLPGDTQYF	TGTGCCAGCAGCGTAGAAGGCAGACTCCCCGGAGATACGCAGTATTTT
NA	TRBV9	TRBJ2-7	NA	CASGRTGTINEQHF	TGTGCCAGCGGCCGCACCGGGACAATCAACGAGCAGCACTTC
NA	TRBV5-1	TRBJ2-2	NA	CASSLVGGELFF	TGCGCCAGCAGCTTGGTGGGCGGGGAGCTGTTTTTT
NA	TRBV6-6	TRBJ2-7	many	CASSYSRTTGGEQYF	TGTGCCAGCAGTTACTCGAGGACAACTGGAGGGGAGCAGTACTTC
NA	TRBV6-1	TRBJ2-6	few	CASKKGGGSGANVLTF	TGTGCCAGCAAAAAGGGAGGGGGATCTGGGGCCAACGTCCTGACTTTC
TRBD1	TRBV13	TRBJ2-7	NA	CAGSQETGDREAYEQYF	TGTGCCGGCAGCCAAGAGACGGGGGACAGGGAAGCCTACGAGCAGTACTTC
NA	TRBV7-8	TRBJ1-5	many	CASSLGETAGNQPQHF	TGTGCCAGCAGCTTAGGGGAGACGGCGGGCAATCAGCCCCAGCATTTT
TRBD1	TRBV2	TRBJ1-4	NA	CASSHRGQEKLFF	TGTGCCAGCAGCCACAGGGGGCAGGAAAAACTGTTTTTT
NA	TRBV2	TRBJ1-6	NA	CASSRSTTRDSPLHF	TGTGCCAGCAGTCGCTCGACTACACGGGATTCACCCCTCCACTTT
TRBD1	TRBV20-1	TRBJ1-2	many	CSARVPSGTGDYGYTF	TGCAGTGCTAGAGTCCCGAGCGGGACAGGGGACTATGGCTACACCTTC
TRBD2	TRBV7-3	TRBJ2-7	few	CASSATSSGRADEQYF	TGTGCCAGCAGCGCAACGTCTAGCGGGAGGGCCGACGAGCAGTACTTC
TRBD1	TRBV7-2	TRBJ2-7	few	CASSLRTGLGEQYF	TGTGCCAGCAGCCTGCGGACAGGTTTGGGGGAGCAGTACTTC
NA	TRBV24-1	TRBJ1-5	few	CATSGYEEPNQPQHF	TGTGCCACCAGTGGCTATGAGGAACCTAATCAGCCCCAGCATTTT
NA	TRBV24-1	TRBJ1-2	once	CATSDRAGRERIYGYTF	TGTGCCACCAGTGATCGCGCCGGAAGGGAACGGATCTATGGCTACACCTTC
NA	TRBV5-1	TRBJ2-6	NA	CASSLLGGGLSGANVLTF	TGTGCCAGCAGCTTACTTGGTGGCGGACTCTCTGGGGCCAACGTCCTGACTTTC
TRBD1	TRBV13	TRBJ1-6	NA	CASSLVVRTGGDAYNSPLHF	TGTGCCAGCAGCTTAGTCGTGCGGACAGGGGGGGACGCCTATAATTCACCCCTCCACTTT
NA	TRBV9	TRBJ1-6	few	CASGSSSTVLTLHF	TGTGCCAGCGGATCAAGTTCGACGGTTTTAACCCTCCACTTT
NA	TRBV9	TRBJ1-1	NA	CASSPVWNTEAFF	TGTGCCAGCAGCCCGGTCTGGAACACTGAAGCTTTCTTT
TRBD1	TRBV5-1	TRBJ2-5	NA	CASSLQGSEETQYF	TGCGCCAGCAGCTTACAGGGGTCAGAAGAGACCCAGTACTTC
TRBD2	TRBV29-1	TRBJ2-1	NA	CSGVEAGVFNEQFF	TGCAGCGGGGTGGAAGCGGGAGTTTTCAATGAGCAGTTCTTC
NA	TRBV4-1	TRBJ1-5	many	CASSQESAQPQHF	TGCGCCAGCAGCCAAGAAAGCGCTCAGCCCCAGCATTTT
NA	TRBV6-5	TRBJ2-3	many	CASSWYITDTQYF	TGTGCCAGCAGTTGGTATATCACAGATACGCAGTATTTT
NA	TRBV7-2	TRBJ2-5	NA	CASSLPSGLRETQYF	TGTGCCAGCAGCTTACCCAGCGGGTTAAGGGAGACCCAGTACTTC
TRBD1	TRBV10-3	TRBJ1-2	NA	CAIRGQNYGYTF	TGTGCCATCAGGGGACAGAACTATGGCTACACCTTC
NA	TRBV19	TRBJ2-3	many	CASSMDVLGTDTQYF	TGTGCCAGTAGTATGGACGTCCTCGGCACAGATACGCAGTATTTT
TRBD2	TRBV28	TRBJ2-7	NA	CASSLRGLAVYEQYF	TGTGCCAGCAGTCTACGAGGGCTAGCGGTCTACGAGCAGTACTTC
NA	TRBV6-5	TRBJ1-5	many	CASSYRGDQPQHF	TGTGCCAGCAGTTACAGGGGGGATCAGCCCCAGCATTTT
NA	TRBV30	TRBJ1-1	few	CAWSVAGGRRAFF	TGTGCCTGGAGTGTGGCGGGGGGAAGGAGAGCTTTCTTT
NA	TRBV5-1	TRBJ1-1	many	CASSVHGTPNTEAFF	TGCGCCAGCAGCGTTCACGGGACACCAAACACTGAAGCTTTCTTT
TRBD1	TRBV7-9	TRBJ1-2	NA	CASSLTGQHYGYTF	TGTGCCAGCAGCCTGACAGGGCAGCACTATGGCTACACCTTC
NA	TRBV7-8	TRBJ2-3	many	CASSFLTRPTDTQYF	TGTGCCAGCAGCTTCTTAACTAGACCCACAGATACGCAGTATTTT
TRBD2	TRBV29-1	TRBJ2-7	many	CSVGGQGTSGRTDEQYF	TGCAGCGTTGGGGGACAGGGGACTAGCGGGAGAACCGACGAGCAGTACTTC
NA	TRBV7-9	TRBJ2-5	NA	CASSPHSQETQYF	TGTGCCAGCTCACCCCACTCCCAAGAGACCCAGTACTTC
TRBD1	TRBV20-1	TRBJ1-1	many	CSAPDWDSHTEAFF	TGCAGTGCCCCCGACTGGGACAGTCACACTGAAGCTTTCTTT